This TCR beta chain was documented in a study of OX40 agonist ivuxolimab in advanced cancers. Regarding the study as a whole: By week 6 at 0.1 to 3.0 mg/kg, blood CD4+ and CD8+ T cells had expanded clonally.

About this clone itself: Its antigen is unidentified.

This CDR3 contains 16 residues. The V and J ends lost 2 bases and 4 bases respectively, with 15 bases between them. Looked up from germline, CDR1 is SEHNR and CDR2 is FQNEAQ (reference sequence). Clones were read by immunoSEQ multiplex PCR, and TCRdb kept only the in-frame ones, dropping some. The table shows fewer than 12,000 clones, with around 84% occurring only once. The sequence was obtained from an adult with an advanced solid tumor such as melanoma, head and neck, liver or kidney cancer. Sample: CD4+ or CD8+ T cells sorted from blood, taken in a trial of the OX40 agonist ivuxolimab. The V and J genes are TRBV7-9 and TRBJ2-1; D possibly matches TRBD1 or TRBD2 (5 bases each). The DNA for the CDR3 is TGTGCCAGCAGCTTATTAAGGGACGATAGATACAATGAGCAGTTCTTC. Amino acids: CASSLLRDDRYNEQFF.